Below, 24 T cell receptor beta chains from the same sample are listed, as sequenced in a study of cytomegalovirus exposure and HLA in healthy donors. In the PCR, 60 Vbeta and 13 Jbeta primers were used. Sequencing used immunoSEQ multiplex PCR; TCRdb keeps in-frame clones, though not all of them. This sample has over 65,000 clones, with roughly 73% found just once. The sequencing input was PBMCs. The origin of the receptors is a man aged 40-55 years in good health and CMV-seronegative.

This clone has only one observation. The chain combines TRBV5-8 with TRBJ1-2; TRBD1 matches 7 bases. The germline V gene encodes CDR1 SGHTS and CDR2 YDEGEE. Unmatched junction bases numbered 6, after V lost 1 base and J lost 6 bases. This CDR3 comprises 14 residues. DNA of the CDR3: TGTGCCAGCAGCTTGAGGGACAGAATGAATGGCTACACCTTC. Protein product: CASSLRDRMNGYTF.

The chain employs TRBV2 and TRBJ2-3; 10 bases match TRBD1. The CDR3 loop spans 15 amino acids. The V gene's germline CDR1 is SNHLY and CDR2 FYNNEI. With V trimmed by 6 bases and J by 2 bases, 5 bases remained unmatched. CDR3 residues: CASSGTGVHTDTQYF. The CDR3 DNA is TGTGCCAGCAGCGGGACAGGGGTACACACAGATACGCAGTATTTT. Full variable domain (rest looked up from reference TRBV2 and TRBJ2-3): EPEVTQTPSHQVTQMGQEVILRCVPISNHLYFYWYRQILGQKVEFLVSFYNNEISEKSEIFDDQFSVERPDGSNFTLKIRSTKLEDSAMYFCASSGTGVHTDTQYFGPGTRLTVL.

The chain joins TRBV9 to TRBJ1-2, with D uncertain. The V end was cut by 4 bases, the J end by 5 bases, with 15 bases between. The germline CDR1 and CDR2 sequences are SGDLS and YYNGEE. The CDR3 has 14 residues. In DNA, the CDR3 is TGTGCCAGCAGCCTTGAGGGAGATCCATATGGCTACACCTTC. It yields the protein CASSLEGDPYGYTF.

The V call is TRBV6-1, the J call TRBJ2-7, with 12 positions matching TRBD1. CDR3 length: 13 residues. The germline CDR1 and CDR2 sequences are MNHNS and SASEGT. Germline trimming cut 8 bases from V and 2 bases from J; bases unmatched to any gene: 1. The CDR3 protein is CASGDRGPYEQYF. For the CDR3, the DNA is TGTGCCAGCGGGGACAGGGGGCCCTACGAGCAGTACTTC.

This clone was found once. CDR3 residues: CAWSVGGEQYF. The CDR3 bases are TGTGCCTGGAGTGTTGGGGGCGAGCAGTACTTC. This chain uses TRBV30 with TRBJ2-5; D is perhaps TRBD1 or TRBD2 (5 bases each). The tail of the sequence fits TRBJ2-7 better, so the J call may be wrong. The CDR3 totals 11 residues. Per the germline V gene, CDR1 is GTSNPN and CDR2 is SVGIG (reference sequence).

V is TRBV2 and J is TRBJ1-1; a weak D match, TRBD1 (5 bases). V was shortened by 7 bases and J by 1 base, with 10 bases between the two germline ends. This CDR3 region has 13 residues. CDR1 and CDR2 from the germline V gene are SNHLY and FYNNEI. Written as DNA, the CDR3 is TGTGCCAGCAAGAGACAGTCGAACACTGAAGCTTTCTTT. Translation: CASKRQSNTEAFF.

This clone has a handful of counts. V usage is TRBV27 and J usage is TRBJ1-6; no clear D gene. The germline V gene encodes CDR1 MNHEY and CDR2 SMNVEV (reference sequence). CDR3 size: 13 residues. V was shortened by 6 bases and J by 15 bases, with 18 bases between the two germline ends. The CDR3 protein is CASREQWAPLLHF. DNA for the CDR3: TGTGCCAGCAGGGAACAGTGGGCCCCACTCCTCCACTTT.

The chain has TRBV4-2 and TRBJ2-7; 9 nucleotides align to TRBD2. Germline-derived CDR1 and CDR2 are LGHNA and YNFKEQ. The length of the CDR3 is 17 residues. V was clipped by 0 bases and J by 6 bases; unmatched bases: 12. CDR3 amino acids: CASSQEGAGGPSGEQYF. The CDR3 DNA is TGTGCCAGCAGCCAAGAAGGAGCGGGAGGTCCCAGCGGCGAGCAGTACTTC.

The chain carries TRBV19 and TRBJ1-1; 9 nucleotides agree with TRBD1. Germline CDR1 reads LNHDA; CDR2 reads SQIVND (reference sequence). The CDR3 contains 14 residues. V dropped 2 bases and J dropped 6; count of bases not matched to a gene: 4. The CDR3 is CASSIPRDRAEAFF. The CDR3 coding sequence is TGTGCCAGTAGTATACCCAGGGACAGGGCTGAAGCTTTCTTT.

The genes are TRBV29-1 and TRBJ1-1; 7 nucleotides agree with TRBD1. J was trimmed by 1 base and V by 7 bases; bases with no gene match: 6. Germline V gives CDR1 SQVTM, CDR2 ANQGSEA. The CDR3 has 13 amino acids. The CDR3 nucleotides read TGCAGCGATAGACAGGGCCCGAACACTGAAGCTTTCTTT. Protein product: CSDRQGPNTEAFF. The entire variable domain, with the rest obtained from reference TRBV29-1 and TRBJ1-1, is as follows: SAVISQKPSRDICQRGTSLTIQCQVDSQVTMMFWYRQQPGQSLTLIATANQGSEATYESGFVIDKFPISRPNLTFSTLTVSNMSPEDSSIYLCSDRQGPNTEAFFGQGTRLTVV.

This clone was observed a few times. J is TRBJ1-4 and V is TRBV7-9; D ambiguous. CDR3 length equals 11 residues. V lost 8 bases, J lost 7 bases, and 8 bases lay in between. Germline values: CDR1 SEHNR, CDR2 FQNEAQ (reference sequence). The CDR3 DNA reads TGTGCCAGCGGTACGGGTGAAAAACTGTTTTTT. This translates into CASGTGEKLFF.

This chain links TRBV7-9 with TRBJ1-1; D not resolved. Trimming cost V 1 base and J 6 bases, with 15 bases left between them. The CDR3 is 15 residues long. The V gene's germline CDR1 is SEHNR and CDR2 FQNEAQ (reference sequence). CDR3 sequence reads: CASSLGPESGPEAFF. In nucleotides, the CDR3 is TGTGCCAGCAGCTTAGGTCCTGAGAGTGGTCCTGAAGCTTTCTTT.

The chain couples TRBV29-1 to TRBJ2-1; 14 nucleotides align to TRBD2. Germline CDR1 is SQVTM and CDR2 is ANQGSEA. This CDR3 spans 18 amino acids. Unmatched junction bases numbered 16, after V lost 6 bases and J lost 6 bases. The CDR3 region is CSVTGLAGEVWGFNEQFF. CDR3 nucleotides: TGCAGCGTCACGGGACTAGCGGGAGAAGTTTGGGGATTCAATGAGCAGTTCTTC.

This clone showed up just a few times. The V call is TRBV6-1, the J call TRBJ1-5; D gene ambiguous. Per the germline V gene, CDR1 is MNHNS and CDR2 is SASEGT. Trimming took 6 bases from V and 0 from J, leaving 12 bases between them. The CDR3 runs to 15 residues. This CDR3 is CASRRGTYSNQPQHF. The CDR3 DNA follows: TGTGCCAGCAGGCGCGGCACGTATAGCAATCAGCCCCAGCATTTT.

CDR3 sequence reads: CASRLAGLYEQYF. CDR3 coding DNA: TGTGCATCAAGACTAGCGGGGCTTTACGAGCAGTACTTC. The genes are TRBV28 and TRBJ2-7, with TRBD2 identical over 11 bases. Germline V lookup: CDR1 MDHEN, CDR2 SYDVKM. There are 13 residues in the CDR3.

The genes are TRBV29-1 and TRBJ2-2; tentative D call: TRBD2 (5 bases). The CDR3 is 13 residues long. The V and J ends lost 4 bases and 3 bases respectively, with 9 bases between them. Germline loops: CDR1 SQVTM, CDR2 ANQGSEA. CDR3 residues: CSVGDSDTGELFF. CDR3 in DNA: TGCAGCGTTGGGGATAGCGACACCGGGGAGCTGTTTTTT.

The gene calls are TRBV7-9 and TRBJ1-5; 9 nucleotides match TRBD1. The junction had 7 bases not matched to a gene; V was cut back by 5 bases and J by 5 bases. CDR1 is SEHNR, CDR2 FQNEAQ, per germline (reference sequence). CDR3 length: 15 residues. CDR3 sequence: CASSIGTGNYQPQHF. CDR3 bases: TGTGCCAGCAGCATCGGGACAGGGAACTATCAGCCCCAGCATTTT.

This CDR3 reads CASSAQGGGNSPLHF. DNA of the CDR3: TGCGCCAGCAGCGCACAGGGTGGTGGAAATTCACCCCTCCACTTT. The chain couples TRBV5-1 to TRBJ1-6, with D perhaps TRBD1 (6 bases). Trimming cost V 4 bases and J 7 bases, with 15 bases left between them. This CDR3 has 15 residues. The V gene's germline CDR1 is SGHRS and CDR2 YFSETQ.

The rearrangement joins TRBV6-6 to TRBJ1-5; no clear D gene. Germline lookup yields CDR1 MNHNY and CDR2 SVGAGI (reference sequence). This CDR3 comprises 15 residues. With 2 bases removed from V and 1 base from J, the gap between germline ends came to 9 bases. In DNA form, the CDR3 reads TGTGCCAGCAGTTACGAGAGAGGAAGCAATCAGCCCCAGCATTTT. The encoded protein is CASSYERGSNQPQHF.

This chain joins TRBV13 and TRBJ2-2; unclear D gene. The V end was cut by 3 bases, the J end by 5 bases, with 7 bases between. This CDR3 comprises 13 residues. Germline CDR1 is PRHDT and CDR2 is FYEKMQ (reference sequence). This chain's CDR3 is CASSFAVTGELFF. CDR3 DNA: TGTGCCAGCAGCTTTGCAGTTACCGGGGAGCTGTTTTTT. Together with reference TRBV13 and TRBJ2-2, the CDR3 gives the full variable domain: AAGVIQSPRHLIKEKRETATLKCYPIPRHDTVYWYQQGPGQDPQFLISFYEKMQSDKGSIPDRFSAQQFSDYHSELNMSSLELGDSALYFCASSFAVTGELFFGEGSRLTVL.

The genes are TRBV27 and TRBJ1-2, with D possibly TRBD1 on 5 matching bases. The V gene's germline CDR1 is MNHEY and CDR2 SMNVEV (reference sequence). CDR3 size: 11 residues. V shed 4 bases and J shed 7 bases, with 7 bases lying between them. The CDR3 nucleotides read TGTGCCAGCAGTTCAGGGTTTGGCTACACCTTC. It encodes CASSSGFGYTF.

The CDR3 loop is CASSERGRNEKLFF. The CDR3 coding sequence is TGTGCCAGCAGTGAAAGGGGCCGTAATGAAAAACTGTTTTTT. The chain has TRBV2 and TRBJ1-4; D possibly corresponds to TRBD1 (5 bases). The CDR3 runs 14 residues. V lost 2 bases and J lost 4, with 8 bases in between. From germline, CDR1 is SNHLY and CDR2 FYNNEI.

The V gene is TRBV5-1, the J gene TRBJ1-5, with a possible D match to TRBD1 (5 bases). This CDR3 contains 15 residues. Germline CDR1 and CDR2: SGHRS and YFSETQ. Between the trimmed V and J ends, which lost 0 bases and 0 bases, there was a span of 7 bases. The CDR3 is CASSLEGYSNQPQHF. The CDR3 nucleotides read TGCGCCAGCAGCTTGGAGGGGTATAGCAATCAGCCCCAGCATTTT. The variable domain in full, with the rest retrieved from reference TRBV5-1 and TRBJ1-5, is KAGVTQTPRYLIKTRGQQVTLSCSPISGHRSVSWYQQTPGQGLQFLFEYFSETQRNKGNFPGRFSGRQFSNSRSEMNVSTLELGDSALYLCASSLEGYSNQPQHFGDGTRLSIL.

The chain joins TRBV29-1 to TRBJ2-5; 8 nucleotides align to TRBD1. In germline, CDR1 is SQVTM, CDR2 ANQGSEA. This CDR3 has 15 amino acids. The ends lost 4 bases at V and 5 bases at J; junction bases unmatched: 12. CDR3 protein: CSVAPWTGTRETQYF. The CDR3 region has the DNA TGCAGCGTTGCGCCGTGGACAGGGACGAGGGAGACCCAGTACTTC. The full variable domain, in which reference TRBV29-1 and TRBJ2-5 provide the parts outside the CDR3, is SAVISQKPSRDICQRGTSLTIQCQVDSQVTMMFWYRQQPGQSLTLIATANQGSEATYESGFVIDKFPISRPNLTFSTLTVSNMSPEDSSIYLCSVAPWTGTRETQYFGPGTRLLVL.